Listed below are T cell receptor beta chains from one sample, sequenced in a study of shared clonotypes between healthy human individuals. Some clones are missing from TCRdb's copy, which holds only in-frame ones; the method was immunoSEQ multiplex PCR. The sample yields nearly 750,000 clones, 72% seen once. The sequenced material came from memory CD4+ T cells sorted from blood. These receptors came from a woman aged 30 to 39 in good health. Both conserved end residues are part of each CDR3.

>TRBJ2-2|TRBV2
CASSEAQDNTGELFF
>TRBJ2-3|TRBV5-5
CASSLEADTQYF
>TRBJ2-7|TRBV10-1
CASSVGTGRSEQYF
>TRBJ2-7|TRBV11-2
CASSPDGTYEQYF
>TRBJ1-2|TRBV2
CASTAGSIGYTF
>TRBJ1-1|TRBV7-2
CASSEQQGVGTEAFF
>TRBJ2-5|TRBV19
CASSPRLAGGLIRSETQYF
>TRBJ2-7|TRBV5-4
CASSLRGTSGRGEQYF
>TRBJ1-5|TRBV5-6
CASSLSGRSNQPQHF
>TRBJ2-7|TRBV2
CASRDQMGAIYEQYF